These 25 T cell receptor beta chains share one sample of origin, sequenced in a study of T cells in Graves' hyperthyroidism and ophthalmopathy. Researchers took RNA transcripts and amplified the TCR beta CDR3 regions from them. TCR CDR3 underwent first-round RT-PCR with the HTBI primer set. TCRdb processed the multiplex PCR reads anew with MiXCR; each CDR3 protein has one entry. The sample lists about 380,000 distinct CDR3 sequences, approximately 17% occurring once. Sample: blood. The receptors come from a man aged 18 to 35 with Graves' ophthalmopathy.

This CDR3 is CASSFTAAMNTEAFF. The CDR3 coding sequence is TGTGCCAGCAGTTTTACGGCGGCAATGAACACTGAAGCTTTCTTT. The chain carries TRBV27 and TRBJ1-1; D not resolved. From germline, CDR1 is MNHEY and CDR2 SMNVEV (reference sequence). This CDR3 has 15 residues. Trimming removed 3 bases from V and 0 bases from J, with 11 bases in between.

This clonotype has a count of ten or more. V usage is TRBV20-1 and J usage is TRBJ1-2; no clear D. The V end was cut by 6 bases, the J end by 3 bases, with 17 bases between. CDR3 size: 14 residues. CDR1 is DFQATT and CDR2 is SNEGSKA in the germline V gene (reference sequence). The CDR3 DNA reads TGCAGTGCCCTCGCAGATTTTCAGGACTATGGCTACACCTTC. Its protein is CSALADFQDYGYTF.

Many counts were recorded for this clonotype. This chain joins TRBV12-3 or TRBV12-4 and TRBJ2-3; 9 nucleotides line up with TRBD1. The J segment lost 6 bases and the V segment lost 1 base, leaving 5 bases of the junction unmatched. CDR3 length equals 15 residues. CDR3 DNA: TGTGCCAGCAGTTTAGGACAGGGGGAGGGGGATACGCAGTATTTT. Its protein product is CASSLGQGEGDTQYF.

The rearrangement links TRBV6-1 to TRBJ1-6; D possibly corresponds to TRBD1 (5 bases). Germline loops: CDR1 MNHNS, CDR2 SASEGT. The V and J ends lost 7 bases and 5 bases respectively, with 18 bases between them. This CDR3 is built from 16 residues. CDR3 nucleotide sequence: TGTGCCAGCACCCGATGGGGGGGTGCAGATAATTCACCCCTCCACTTT. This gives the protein CASTRWGGADNSPLHF.

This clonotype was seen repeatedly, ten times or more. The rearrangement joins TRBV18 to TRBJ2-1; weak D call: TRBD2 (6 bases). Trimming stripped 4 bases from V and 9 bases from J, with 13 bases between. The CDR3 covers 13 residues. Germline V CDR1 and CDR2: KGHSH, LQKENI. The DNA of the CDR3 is TGTGCCAGCTCACTATCGACTAGTCTTGAGCAGTTCTTC. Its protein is CASSLSTSLEQFF.

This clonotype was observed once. In DNA form, the CDR3 reads TGTGCCTGGACCATGAGAGGGACTTACTCCTACAATGAGCAGTTCTTC. This codes for CAWTMRGTYSYNEQFF. The chain joins TRBV30 to TRBJ2-1; tentative D call: TRBD2 (6 bases). The CDR3 is 16 residues long. V was cut by 4 bases and J by 0 bases, with 16 bases left in between. The V gene's germline CDR1 is GTSNPN and CDR2 SVGIG (reference sequence).

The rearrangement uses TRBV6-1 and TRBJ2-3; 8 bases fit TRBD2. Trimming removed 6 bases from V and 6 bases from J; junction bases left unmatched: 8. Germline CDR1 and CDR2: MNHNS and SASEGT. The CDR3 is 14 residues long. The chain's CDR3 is CASRPVAGRDTQYF. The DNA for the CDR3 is TGTGCCAGCAGACCCGTAGCGGGGAGGGATACGCAGTATTTT.

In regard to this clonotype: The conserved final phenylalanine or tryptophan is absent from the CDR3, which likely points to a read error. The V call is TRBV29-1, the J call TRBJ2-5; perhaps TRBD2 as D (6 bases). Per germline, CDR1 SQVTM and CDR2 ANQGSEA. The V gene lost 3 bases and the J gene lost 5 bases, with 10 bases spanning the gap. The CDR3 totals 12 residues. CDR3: CSVEEGRETQYL. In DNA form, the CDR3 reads TGCAGCGTTGAGGAGGGCAGGGAGACCCAGTACCTC.

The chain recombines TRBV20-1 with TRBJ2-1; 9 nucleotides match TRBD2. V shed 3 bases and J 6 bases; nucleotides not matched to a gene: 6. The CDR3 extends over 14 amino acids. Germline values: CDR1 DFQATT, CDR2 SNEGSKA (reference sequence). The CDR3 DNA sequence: TGCAGTGCTAGCGGAGCGGGGGGCGCCAATGAGCAGTTCTTC. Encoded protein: CSASGAGGANEQFF.

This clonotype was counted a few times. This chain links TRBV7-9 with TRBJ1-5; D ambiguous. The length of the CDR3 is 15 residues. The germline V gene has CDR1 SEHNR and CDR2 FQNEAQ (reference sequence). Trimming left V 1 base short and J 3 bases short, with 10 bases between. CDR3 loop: CASSLDQEPNQPQHF. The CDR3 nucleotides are TGTGCCAGCAGCTTAGATCAGGAACCCAATCAGCCCCAGCATTTT.

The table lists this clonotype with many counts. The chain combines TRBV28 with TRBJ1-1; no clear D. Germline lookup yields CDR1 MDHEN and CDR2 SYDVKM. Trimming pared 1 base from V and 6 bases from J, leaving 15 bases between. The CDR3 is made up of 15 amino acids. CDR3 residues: CASSLSAHSRPEAFF. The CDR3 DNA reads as TGTGCCAGCAGTTTATCGGCCCATTCAAGGCCTGAAGCTTTCTTT.

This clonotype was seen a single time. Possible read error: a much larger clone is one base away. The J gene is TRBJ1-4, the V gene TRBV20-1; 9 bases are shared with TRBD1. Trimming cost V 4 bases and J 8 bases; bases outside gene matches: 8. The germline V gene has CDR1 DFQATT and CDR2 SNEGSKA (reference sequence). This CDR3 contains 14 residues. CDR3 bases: TGCAGTGCTAAAAGGACAGGGGAAGGCGAAAAACTGTTTTTT. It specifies CSAKRTGEGEKLFF.

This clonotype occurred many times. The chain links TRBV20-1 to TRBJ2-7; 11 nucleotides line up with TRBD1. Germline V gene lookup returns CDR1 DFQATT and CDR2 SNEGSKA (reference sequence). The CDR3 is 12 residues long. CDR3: CSAGQGGYEQYF. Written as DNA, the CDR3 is TGCAGCGCGGGACAGGGGGGCTACGAGCAGTACTTC.

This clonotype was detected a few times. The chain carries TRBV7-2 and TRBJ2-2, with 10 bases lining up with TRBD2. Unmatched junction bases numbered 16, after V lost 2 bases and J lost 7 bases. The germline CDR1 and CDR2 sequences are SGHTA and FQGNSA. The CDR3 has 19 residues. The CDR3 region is CASSLYHVAGGPWDGELFF. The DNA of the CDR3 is TGTGCCAGCAGCTTATATCATGTAGCGGGGGGACCGTGGGACGGGGAGCTGTTTTTT.

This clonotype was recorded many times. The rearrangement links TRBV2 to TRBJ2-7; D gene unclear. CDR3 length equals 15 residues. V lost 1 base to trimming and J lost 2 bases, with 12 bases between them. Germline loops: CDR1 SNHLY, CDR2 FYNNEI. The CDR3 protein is CASSEEVHVTYEQYF. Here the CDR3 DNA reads TGTGCCAGCAGTGAAGAAGTTCATGTTACCTACGAGCAGTACTTC.

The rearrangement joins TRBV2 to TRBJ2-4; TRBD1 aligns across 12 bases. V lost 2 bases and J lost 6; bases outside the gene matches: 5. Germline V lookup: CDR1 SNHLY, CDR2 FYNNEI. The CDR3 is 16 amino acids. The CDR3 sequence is CASSEWGTGGSNIQYF. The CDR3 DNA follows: TGTGCCAGCAGTGAATGGGGGACAGGGGGCTCAAACATTCAGTACTTC.

The CDR3 reads CSVERTENTEAFF. CDR3 in DNA: TGCAGCGTTGAACGGACAGAGAACACTGAAGCTTTCTTT. The rearrangement joins TRBV29-1 to TRBJ1-1; tentative D call: TRBD1 (6 bases). Germline V CDR1 and CDR2: SQVTM, ANQGSEA. The CDR3 spans 13 residues. Trimming stripped 2 bases from V and 1 base from J, with 8 bases between.

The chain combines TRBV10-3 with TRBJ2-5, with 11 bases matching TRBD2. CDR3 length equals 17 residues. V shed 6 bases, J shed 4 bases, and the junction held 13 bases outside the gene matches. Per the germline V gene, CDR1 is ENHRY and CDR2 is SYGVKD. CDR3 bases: TGTGCCATCAGCGGGGTAGCGGGGGGGCGTTCCGGAGAGACCCAGTACTTC. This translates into CAISGVAGGRSGETQYF.

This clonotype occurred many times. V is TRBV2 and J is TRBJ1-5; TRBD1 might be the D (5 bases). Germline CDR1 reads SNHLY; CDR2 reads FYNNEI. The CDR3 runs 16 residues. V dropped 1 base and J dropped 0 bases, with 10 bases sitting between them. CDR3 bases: TGTGCCAGCAGTGAAGGGGAGGGGTATAGCAATCAGCCCCAGCATTTT. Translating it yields CASSEGEGYSNQPQHF.

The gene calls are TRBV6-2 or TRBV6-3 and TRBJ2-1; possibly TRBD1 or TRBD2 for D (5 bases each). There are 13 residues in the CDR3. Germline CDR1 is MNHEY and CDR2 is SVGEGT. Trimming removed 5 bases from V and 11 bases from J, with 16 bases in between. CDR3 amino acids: CASSPGTAGKQFF. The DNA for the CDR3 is TGTGCCAGCAGTCCCGGGACCGCTGGAAAGCAGTTCTTC.

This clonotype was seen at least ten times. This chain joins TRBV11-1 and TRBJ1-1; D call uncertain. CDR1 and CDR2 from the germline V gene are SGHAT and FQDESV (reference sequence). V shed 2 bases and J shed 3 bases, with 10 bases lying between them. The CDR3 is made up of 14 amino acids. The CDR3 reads CASSLFPEDTEAFF. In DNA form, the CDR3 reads TGTGCCAGCAGCTTATTCCCGGAGGACACTGAAGCTTTCTTT.

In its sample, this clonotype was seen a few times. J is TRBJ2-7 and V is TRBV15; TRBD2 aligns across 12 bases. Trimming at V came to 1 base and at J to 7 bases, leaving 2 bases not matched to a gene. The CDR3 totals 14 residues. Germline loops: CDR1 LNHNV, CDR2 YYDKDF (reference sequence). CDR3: CATSRGLAGGEQYF. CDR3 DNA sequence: TGTGCCACCAGCAGAGGGCTAGCGGGGGGGGAGCAGTACTTC.

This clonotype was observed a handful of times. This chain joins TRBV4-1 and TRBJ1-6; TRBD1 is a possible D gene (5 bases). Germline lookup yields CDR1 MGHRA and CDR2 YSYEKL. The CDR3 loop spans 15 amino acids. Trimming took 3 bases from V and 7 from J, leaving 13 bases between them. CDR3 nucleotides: TGCGCCAGCAGCCACGGGCCAGGGCAAAATTCACCCCTCCACTTT. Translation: CASSHGPGQNSPLHF.

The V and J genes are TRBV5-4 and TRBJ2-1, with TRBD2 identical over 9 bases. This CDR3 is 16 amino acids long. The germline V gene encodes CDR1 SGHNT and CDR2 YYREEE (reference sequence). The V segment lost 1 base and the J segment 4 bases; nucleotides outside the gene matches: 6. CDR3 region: CASSLKREVGYNEQFF. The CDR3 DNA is TGTGCCAGCAGCTTGAAGCGGGAGGTAGGGTACAATGAGCAGTTCTTC.

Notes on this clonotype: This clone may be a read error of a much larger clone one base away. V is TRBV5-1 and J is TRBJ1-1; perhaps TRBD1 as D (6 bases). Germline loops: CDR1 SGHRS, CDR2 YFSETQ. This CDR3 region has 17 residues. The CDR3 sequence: CASSPRPPGSRDTGAFF. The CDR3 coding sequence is TGCGCCAGCAGCCCGCGGCCGCCCGGATCTCGGGACACTGGAGCTTTCTTT.